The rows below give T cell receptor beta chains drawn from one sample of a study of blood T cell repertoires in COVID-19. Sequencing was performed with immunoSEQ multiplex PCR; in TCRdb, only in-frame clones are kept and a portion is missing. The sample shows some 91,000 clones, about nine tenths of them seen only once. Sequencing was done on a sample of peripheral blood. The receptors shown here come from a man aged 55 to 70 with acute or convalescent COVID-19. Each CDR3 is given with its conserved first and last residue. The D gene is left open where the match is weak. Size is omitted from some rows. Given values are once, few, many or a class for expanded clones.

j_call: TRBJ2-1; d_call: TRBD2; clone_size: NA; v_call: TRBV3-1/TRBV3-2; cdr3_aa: CASSLILAGGPNEQFF; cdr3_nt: TGTGCCAGCAGCCTTATCCTAGCGGGGGGGCCTAATGAGCAGTTCTTC
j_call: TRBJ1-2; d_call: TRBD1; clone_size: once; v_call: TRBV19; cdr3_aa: CASTSGQGIYGYTF; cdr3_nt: TGTGCCAGTACCTCCGGACAGGGTATTTATGGCTACACCTTC
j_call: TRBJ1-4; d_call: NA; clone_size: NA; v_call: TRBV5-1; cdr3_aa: CASSQGLSNEKLFF; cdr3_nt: TGCGCCAGCAGCCAGGGCCTATCGAATGAAAAACTGTTTTTT
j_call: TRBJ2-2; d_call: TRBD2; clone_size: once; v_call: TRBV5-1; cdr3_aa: CASSLDPAGGLFF; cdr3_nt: TGCGCCAGCAGCTTGGATCCAGCGGGGGGACTGTTTTTT
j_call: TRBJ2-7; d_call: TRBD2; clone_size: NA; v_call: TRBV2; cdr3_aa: CASGGGTPYEQYF; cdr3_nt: TGTGCCAGCGGGGGGGGGACCCCCTACGAGCAGTACTTC
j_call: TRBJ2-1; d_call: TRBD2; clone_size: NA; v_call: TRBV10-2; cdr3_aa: CASSVTSGGASEQFF; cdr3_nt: TGCGCCAGCAGTGTCACTAGCGGGGGGGCCAGTGAGCAGTTCTTC
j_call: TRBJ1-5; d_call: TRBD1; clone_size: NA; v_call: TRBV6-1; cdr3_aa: CASSALSGTGYQPQHF; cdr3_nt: TGTGCCAGCAGTGCATTGTCCGGGACAGGGTATCAGCCCCAGCATTTT
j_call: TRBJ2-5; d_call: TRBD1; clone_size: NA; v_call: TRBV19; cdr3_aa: CASSMLGTGLQETQYF; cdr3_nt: TGTGCCAGTAGTATGTTGGGGACAGGGCTTCAAGAGACCCAGTACTTC
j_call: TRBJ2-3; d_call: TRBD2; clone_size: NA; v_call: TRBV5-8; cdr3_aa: CASSLGSGVRTDTQYF; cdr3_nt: TGTGCCAGCAGCTTGGGTAGCGGGGTCAGGACAGATACGCAGTATTTT
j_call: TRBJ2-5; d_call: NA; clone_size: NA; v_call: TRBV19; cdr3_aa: CATRGGETQYF; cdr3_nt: TGTGCCACCCGTGGAGGAGAGACCCAGTACTTC
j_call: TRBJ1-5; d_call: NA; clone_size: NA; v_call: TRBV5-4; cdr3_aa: CASSLRGQPQHF; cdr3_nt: TGTGCCAGCAGCTTGCGGGGACAGCCCCAGCATTTT
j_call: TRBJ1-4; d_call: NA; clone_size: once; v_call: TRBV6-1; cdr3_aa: CASSEVSAGREKLFF; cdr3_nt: TGTGCCAGCAGTGAAGTTTCGGCAGGGAGGGAAAAACTGTTTTTT
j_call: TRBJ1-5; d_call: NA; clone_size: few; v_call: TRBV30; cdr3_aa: CAWSEYSNQPQHF; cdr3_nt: TGTGCCTGGAGTGAATATAGCAATCAGCCCCAGCATTTT
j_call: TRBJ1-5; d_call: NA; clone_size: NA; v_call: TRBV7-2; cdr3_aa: CASSFRDNQPQHF; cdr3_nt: TGTGCCAGCAGCTTCAGGGACAATCAGCCCCAGCATTTT
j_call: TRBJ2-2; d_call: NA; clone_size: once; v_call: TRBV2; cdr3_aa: CASRPGGLNTGELFF; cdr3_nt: TGTGCCAGCAGACCCGGGGGACTGAACACCGGGGAGCTGTTTTTT
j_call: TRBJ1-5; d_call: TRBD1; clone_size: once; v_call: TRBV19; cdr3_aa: CASSSGQGQPQHF; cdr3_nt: TGTGCCAGTAGTTCGGGACAGGGGCAGCCCCAGCATTTT
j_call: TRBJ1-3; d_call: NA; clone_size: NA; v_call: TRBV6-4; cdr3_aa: CASSDVGREEGNTIYF; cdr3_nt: TGTGCCAGCAGTGATGTCGGCCGGGAAGAAGGAAACACCATATATTTT
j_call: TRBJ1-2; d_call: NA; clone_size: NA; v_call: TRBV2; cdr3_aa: CASMRPSYGYTF; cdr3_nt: TGTGCCAGCATGCGGCCCTCCTATGGCTACACCTTC
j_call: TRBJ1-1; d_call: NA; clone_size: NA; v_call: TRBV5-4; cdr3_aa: CASSFSRDTEAFF; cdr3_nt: TGTGCCAGCAGCTTCAGCAGGGACACTGAAGCTTTCTTT
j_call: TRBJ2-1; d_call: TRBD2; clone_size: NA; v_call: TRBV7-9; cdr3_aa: CASAGVGSYNEQFF; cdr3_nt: TGTGCCAGCGCGGGGGTAGGCTCCTACAATGAGCAGTTCTTC
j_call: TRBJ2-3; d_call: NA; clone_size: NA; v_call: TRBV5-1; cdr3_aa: CASSLLAASTDTQYF; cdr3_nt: TGCGCCAGCAGCTTGTTAGCAGCAAGCACAGATACGCAGTATTTT
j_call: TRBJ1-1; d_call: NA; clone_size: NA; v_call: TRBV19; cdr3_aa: CASSIGGNPTEAFF; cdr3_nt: TGTGCCAGTAGTATAGGCGGTAACCCCACTGAAGCTTTCTTT
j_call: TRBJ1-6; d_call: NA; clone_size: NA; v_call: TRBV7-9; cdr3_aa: CASSPGGSPNSPLHF; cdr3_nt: TGTGCCAGCAGCCCGGGGGGATCCCCGAATTCACCCCTCCACTTT
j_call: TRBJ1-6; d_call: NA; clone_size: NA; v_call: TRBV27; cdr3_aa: CASSLGGNYNSPLHF; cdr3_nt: TGTGCCAGCAGTTTGGGAGGAAACTATAATTCACCCCTCCACTTT
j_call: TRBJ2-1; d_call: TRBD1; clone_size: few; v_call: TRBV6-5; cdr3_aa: CASSGTGGGYNEQFF; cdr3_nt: TGTGCCAGCAGCGGGACAGGGGGCGGTTACAATGAGCAGTTCTTC
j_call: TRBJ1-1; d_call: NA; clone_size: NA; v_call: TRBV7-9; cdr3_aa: CASSETGEWTEAFF; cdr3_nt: TGTGCCAGCAGCGAAACAGGAGAGTGGACTGAAGCTTTCTTT
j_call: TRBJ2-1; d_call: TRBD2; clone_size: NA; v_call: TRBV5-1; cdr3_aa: CASSLLPAGAYNEQFF; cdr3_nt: TGCGCCAGCAGCTTGCTCCCAGCGGGAGCCTACAATGAGCAGTTCTTC
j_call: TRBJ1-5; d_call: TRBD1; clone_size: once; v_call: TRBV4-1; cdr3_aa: CASSQTGQGEQPQHF; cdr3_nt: TGCGCCAGCAGCCAGACGGGGCAGGGGGAACAGCCCCAGCATTTT
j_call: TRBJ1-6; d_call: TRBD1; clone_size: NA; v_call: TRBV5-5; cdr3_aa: CASSFQIWAGTGNSPLHF; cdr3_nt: TGTGCCAGCAGCTTTCAGATTTGGGCCGGGACAGGGAATTCACCCCTCCACTTT
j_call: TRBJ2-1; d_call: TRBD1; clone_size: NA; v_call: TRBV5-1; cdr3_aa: CASSLGDRANEQFF; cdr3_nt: TGCGCCAGCAGCTTAGGGGACAGGGCCAATGAGCAGTTCTTC
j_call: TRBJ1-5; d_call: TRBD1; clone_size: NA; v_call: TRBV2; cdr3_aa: CASSTQGRGQPQHF; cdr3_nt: TGTGCCAGCAGTACACAGGGGAGAGGTCAGCCCCAGCATTTT
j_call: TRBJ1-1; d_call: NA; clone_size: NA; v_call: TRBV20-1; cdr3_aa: CSAIPEPRAFF; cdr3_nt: TGCAGTGCTATCCCCGAGCCGCGGGCTTTCTTT
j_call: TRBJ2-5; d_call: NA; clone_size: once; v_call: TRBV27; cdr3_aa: CASSLWAQETQYF; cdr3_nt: TGTGCCAGCAGTTTATGGGCCCAAGAGACCCAGTACTTC
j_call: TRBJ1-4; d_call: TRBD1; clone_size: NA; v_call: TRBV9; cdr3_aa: CASSPTGQGREKLFF; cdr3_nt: TGTGCCAGCAGCCCCACTGGACAGGGACGCGAAAAACTGTTTTTT
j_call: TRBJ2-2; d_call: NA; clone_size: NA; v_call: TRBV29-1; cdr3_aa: CSTRGFTGELFF; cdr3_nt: TGCAGCACTAGGGGGTTTACCGGGGAGCTGTTTTTT
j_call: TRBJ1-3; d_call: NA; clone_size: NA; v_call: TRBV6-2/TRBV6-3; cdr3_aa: CASSYAPGQPLYSGNTIYF; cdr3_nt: TGTGCCAGCAGTTACGCCCCGGGACAACCATTATACTCTGGAAACACCATATATTTT
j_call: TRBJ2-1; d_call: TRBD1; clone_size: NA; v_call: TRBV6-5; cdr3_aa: CASGDSYNEQFF; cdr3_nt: TGTGCCAGTGGGGACAGTTACAATGAGCAGTTCTTC
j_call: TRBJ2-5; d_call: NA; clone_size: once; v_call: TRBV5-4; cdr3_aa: CASTPARGQGETQYF; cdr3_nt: TGTGCCAGCACTCCAGCCAGGGGTCAAGGGGAGACCCAGTACTTC
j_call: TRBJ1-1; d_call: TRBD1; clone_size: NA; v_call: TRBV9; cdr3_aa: CASSFGTGDTEAFF; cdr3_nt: TGTGCCAGCAGCTTCGGGACAGGGGACACTGAAGCTTTCTTT
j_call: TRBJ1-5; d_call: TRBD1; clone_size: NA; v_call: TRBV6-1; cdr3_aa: CASSEGGQNNQPQHF; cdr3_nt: TGTGCCAGCAGTGAGGGGGGACAGAACAATCAGCCCCAGCATTTT
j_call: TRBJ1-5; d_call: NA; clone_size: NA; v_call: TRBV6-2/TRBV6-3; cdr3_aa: CASSYSRGNQPQHF; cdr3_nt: TGTGCCAGCAGTTACTCTAGGGGAAATCAGCCCCAGCATTTT
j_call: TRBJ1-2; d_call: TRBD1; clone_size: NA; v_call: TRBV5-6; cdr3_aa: CASSFEGQGIVGYTF; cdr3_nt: TGTGCCAGCAGCTTCGAGGGACAGGGAATAGTCGGCTACACCTTC
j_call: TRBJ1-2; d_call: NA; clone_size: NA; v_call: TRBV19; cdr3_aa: CASSKSDRMGLWGYTF; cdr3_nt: TGTGCCAGTAGTAAAAGCGACAGGATGGGTCTATGGGGCTACACCTTC
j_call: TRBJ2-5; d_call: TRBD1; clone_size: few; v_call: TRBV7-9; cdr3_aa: CASSLRTGLGNAQETQYF; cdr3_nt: TGTGCCAGCAGCCTCCGGACAGGCTTGGGGAACGCCCAAGAGACCCAGTACTTC
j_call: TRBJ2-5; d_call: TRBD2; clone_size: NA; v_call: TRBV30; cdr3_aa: CAWSEPRGGTRQETQYF; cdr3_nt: TGTGCCTGGAGCGAACCCCGAGGAGGGACTAGACAAGAGACCCAGTACTTC
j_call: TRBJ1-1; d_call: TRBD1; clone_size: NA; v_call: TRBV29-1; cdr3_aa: CSVTQGMNTEAFF; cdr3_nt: TGCAGCGTTACACAGGGGATGAACACTGAAGCTTTCTTT
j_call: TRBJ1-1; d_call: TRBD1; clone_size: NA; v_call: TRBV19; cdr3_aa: CASSIVGTGGMNTEAFF; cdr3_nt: TGTGCCAGTAGTATAGTAGGGACAGGGGGGATGAACACTGAAGCTTTCTTT